This passage covers 18 T cell receptor beta chains from one sample sequenced in a study of naive and memory T cell subsets. Points from the study as a whole: Especially in CD8 cells, naive repertoires contained a few larger clonotypes, possibly CD45RA-re-expressing memory cells.

The beta constant-region primer was an equimolar mix of two oligonucleotides covering TRBC1 and TRBC2. Four rounds of PCR amplified the ligated cDNA using nested alpha and beta constant-region primers plus SP2. One entry per CDR3 protein results from TCRdb running MiXCR on the UMI-ligation and nested PCR reads. The sample has around 160,000 distinct CDR3 sequences; about 23% are singletons. What these receptors recognize is not known. Sample: naive CD4+ T cells from blood. These receptors were collected from a human donor in good health.

The J gene is TRBJ1-5, the V gene TRBV28, with a tentative D call TRBD1 (6 bases). The CDR3 consists of 14 residues. V was pared by 3 bases and J by 2 bases, with 8 bases between. Germline lookup yields CDR1 MDHEN and CDR2 SYDVKM. The CDR3 sequence: CASSFGGRNQPQHF. CDR3 in DNA: TGTGCCAGCAGTTTCGGGGGCCGCAATCAGCCCCAGCATTTT. The variable domain in full, completed from reference TRBV28 and TRBJ1-5, reads DVKVTQSSRYLVKRTGEKVFLECVQDMDHENMFWYRQDPGLGLRLIYFSYDVKMKEKGDIPEGYSVSREKKERFSLILESASTNQTSMYLCASSFGGRNQPQHFGDGTRLSIL.

The chain joins TRBV12-5 to TRBJ2-5, with D perhaps TRBD2 (5 bases). With 6 bases removed from V and 0 bases from J, the gap between germline ends came to 8 bases. This CDR3 spans 13 amino acids. CDR1 and CDR2 (germline): LGHNT, FRNRAP. CDR3 sequence: CASGGAYQETQYF. The CDR3 nucleotides read TGTGCTAGTGGGGGAGCGTACCAAGAGACCCAGTACTTC.

This clonotype was observed a handful of times. The chain uses TRBV6-6 and TRBJ1-5; 7 nucleotides agree with TRBD1. The V gene's germline CDR1 is MNHNY and CDR2 SVGAGI (reference sequence). The V gene end was trimmed by 4 bases and the J gene end by 2 bases; junction bases not matched to a gene: 5. The CDR3 runs 15 residues. The CDR3 loop is CASSLDRVGNQPQHF. As DNA, the CDR3 is TGTGCCAGCAGTTTAGACAGGGTAGGCAATCAGCCCCAGCATTTT.

The J gene is TRBJ1-2, the V gene TRBV6-1; D not resolved. Trimming stripped 8 bases from V and 3 bases from J, with 13 bases between. Germline CDR1 reads MNHNS; CDR2 reads SASEGT. The CDR3 loop spans 13 amino acids. The chain's CDR3 is CASDPYNHYGYTF. The DNA of the CDR3 is TGTGCCAGCGACCCCTACAATCACTATGGCTACACCTTC.

This clonotype was detected a few times. This rearrangement joins TRBV6-5 to TRBJ2-3; 9 bases fit TRBD2. The length of the CDR3 is 20 residues. Germline values: CDR1 MNHEY, CDR2 SVGAGI. V lost 6 bases and J lost 0; bases outside the gene matches: 19. CDR3 bases: TGTGCCAGCAGGCCCGGCCGGGGCGGGAGGGCTCCGAGGAGCACAGATACGCAGTATTTT. Translated: CASRPGRGGRAPRSTDTQYF.

This clonotype occurred a few times. The chain is built from TRBV4-1 and TRBJ1-4; possible D gene TRBD1, 6 bases. Trimming removed 2 bases from V and 7 bases from J, with 17 bases in between. Germline V gives CDR1 MGHRA, CDR2 YSYEKL. This CDR3 is built from 16 residues. The CDR3 reads CASSQRGQGLAEKLFF. Written as DNA, the CDR3 is TGCGCCAGCAGCCAACGGGGGCAGGGACTAGCTGAAAAACTGTTTTTT.

The chain joins TRBV18 to TRBJ2-3; no clear D. Germline V gene lookup returns CDR1 KGHSH and CDR2 LQKENI. The CDR3 extends over 12 amino acids. The germline V and J ends were trimmed by 6 bases and 4 bases, with 8 bases remaining between them. The CDR3, as DNA: TGTGCCAGCTCTCCCCACCCAGATACGCAGTATTTT. Translated, it gives CASSPHPDTQYF.

This clonotype was seen at least ten times. The chain couples TRBV6-6 to TRBJ2-1; D call uncertain. This CDR3 region has 16 residues. Germline CDR1 reads MNHNY; CDR2 reads SVGAGI (reference sequence). Trimming removed 2 bases at V and 6 bases at J, with 17 bases between. The CDR3 coding sequence is TGTGCCAGCAGTTACCCTCAAAGGGTGAGGCTCAATGAGCAGTTCTTC. Translating it yields CASSYPQRVRLNEQFF.

J is TRBJ2-7 and V is TRBV10-3; no firm D call. Germline loops: CDR1 ENHRY, CDR2 SYGVKD. Between the trimmed V and J ends, which lost 8 bases and 0 bases, there was a span of 17 bases. The CDR3 is made up of 15 amino acids. CDR3 loop: CAIAAGPRSSYEQYF. CDR3 DNA sequence: TGTGCCATCGCAGCCGGGCCCCGGAGCTCCTACGAGCAGTACTTC.

At least ten counts were recorded for this clonotype. The chain employs TRBV4-2 and TRBJ2-1; 9 bases agree with TRBD2. Unmatched junction bases numbered 7, after V lost 0 bases and J lost 7 bases. CDR3 length equals 16 residues. The germline CDR1 and CDR2 sequences are LGHNA and YNFKEQ. The CDR3 DNA is TGTGCCAGCAGCCAAGAATTAGCGGGAGCGGGGAATGAGCAGTTCTTC. Translation: CASSQELAGAGNEQFF.

CDR3 nucleotide sequence: TGTGCCAGCAGTTTCGGGACACACACCGGGGAGCTGTTTTTT. This gives the protein CASSFGTHTGELFF. The V call is TRBV12-3 or TRBV12-4, the J call TRBJ2-2; D is possibly TRBD1 (6 bases). The CDR3 has 14 amino acids. V was trimmed by 3 bases and J by 3 bases, leaving 8 bases between them.

This chain joins TRBV3-1 and TRBJ1-1; no firm D call. Germline assignment: CDR1 LGHDT and CDR2 YNNKEL (reference sequence). The CDR3 is made up of 16 amino acids. Trimming pared 5 bases from V and 0 bases from J, leaving 16 bases between. CDR3 sequence reads: CASSSTRGGLNTEAFF. In DNA, the CDR3 is TGTGCCAGCAGCTCGACACGGGGAGGCCTGAACACTGAAGCTTTCTTT.

The V call is TRBV29-1, the J call TRBJ1-5; unclear D gene. In germline, CDR1 is SQVTM, CDR2 ANQGSEA. The CDR3 is 12 amino acids. The V end lost 6 bases, the J end lost 4 bases, and 10 bases lay between the germline ends. CDR3 bases: TGCAGCGTCACAATGGGAAATCAGCCCCAGCATTTT. As protein: CSVTMGNQPQHF.

This clonotype was counted many times. The rearrangement uses TRBV9 and TRBJ2-1; 12 bases agree with TRBD2. CDR1 and CDR2 (germline): SGDLS, YYNGEE. The CDR3 contains 14 residues. V lost 3 bases and J lost 6; bases outside the gene matches: 1. This chain's CDR3 is CASSELAGGNEQFF. As DNA, the CDR3 is TGTGCCAGCAGCGAACTAGCGGGAGGCAATGAGCAGTTCTTC.

This clonotype was counted a few times. The CDR3 sequence: CASRTGSRTEAFF. CDR3 DNA: TGTGCCAGCAGGACAGGGTCGAGAACTGAAGCTTTCTTT. The chain couples TRBV6-2 or TRBV6-3 to TRBJ1-1, with 7 bases matching TRBD1. The CDR3 extends over 13 amino acids. V shed 6 bases, J shed 5 bases, and the junction held 6 bases outside the gene matches. Germline lookup yields CDR1 MNHEY and CDR2 SVGEGT.

The chain employs TRBV7-8 and TRBJ2-2; 15 nucleotides agree with TRBD2. In germline, CDR1 is SGHVS, CDR2 FQNEAQ. The CDR3 extends over 18 amino acids. V lost 1 base, J lost 7 bases, and 7 bases stayed unmatched. CDR3 nucleotide sequence: TGTGCCAGCAGCTTAGGGGGACTAGCGGGAGGTCCTAGCGGGGAGCTGTTTTTT. As protein: CASSLGGLAGGPSGELFF.

This clonotype has more than one count but fewer than ten. The V gene is TRBV20-1, the J gene TRBJ2-4, with 9 nucleotides matching TRBD1. CDR3 length: 14 amino acids. Trimming at V came to 0 bases and at J to 6 bases, leaving 3 bases not matched to a gene. Germline V gene lookup returns CDR1 DFQATT and CDR2 SNEGSKA (reference sequence). This CDR3 is CSARETGGVNIQYF. The CDR3 DNA is TGCAGTGCTAGAGAGACAGGGGGTGTAAACATTCAGTACTTC.

The chain couples TRBV7-6 to TRBJ2-5; TRBD1 matches at 7 bases. V shed 5 bases, J shed 4 bases, and the junction held 13 bases outside the gene matches. Germline V gene data show CDR1 as SGHVS and CDR2 as FNYEAQ. The CDR3 runs to 16 residues. The CDR3 region has the DNA TGTGCCAGCAGCCCCTTCCCCAGGGGGAAGGGAGAGACCCAGTACTTC. It yields the protein CASSPFPRGKGETQYF.